Described below is a single T cell receptor (beta chain) sequence and its context. The antigen is undetermined. From the 5' RACE reads, TCRdb called clonotypes with MiXCR, one entry per CDR3 protein. This table has under 100,000 distinct CDR3 sequences, around 5.8% appearing once. The CDR3 loop spans 15 amino acids. Trimming pared 0 bases from V and 0 bases from J, leaving 9 bases between. CDR1 DFQATT and CDR2 SNEGSKA come from the germline V gene (reference sequence). The data originate from a study of T cells after yellow fever vaccination. In the study overall: Where fractions had low cell numbers, libraries were prepared from them with the SMART-Seq v4 Ultra Low Input RNA kit.

Findings and caveats of the study: The study found a weaker secondary response that peaked faster, day 5 versus 15.

The TCR originated in a man between 18 and 35 years old who received the YFV17D yellow fever vaccine. The sequencing used CD8+ T cells sorted from PBMCs, collected 10 days after the yellow fever booster vaccination. The chain links TRBV20-1 to TRBJ2-1, with D unclear. The CDR3 loop is CSARDDLSSYNEQFF. CDR3 nucleotides: TGCAGTGCTAGAGATGATCTTAGCTCCTACAATGAGCAGTTCTTC.